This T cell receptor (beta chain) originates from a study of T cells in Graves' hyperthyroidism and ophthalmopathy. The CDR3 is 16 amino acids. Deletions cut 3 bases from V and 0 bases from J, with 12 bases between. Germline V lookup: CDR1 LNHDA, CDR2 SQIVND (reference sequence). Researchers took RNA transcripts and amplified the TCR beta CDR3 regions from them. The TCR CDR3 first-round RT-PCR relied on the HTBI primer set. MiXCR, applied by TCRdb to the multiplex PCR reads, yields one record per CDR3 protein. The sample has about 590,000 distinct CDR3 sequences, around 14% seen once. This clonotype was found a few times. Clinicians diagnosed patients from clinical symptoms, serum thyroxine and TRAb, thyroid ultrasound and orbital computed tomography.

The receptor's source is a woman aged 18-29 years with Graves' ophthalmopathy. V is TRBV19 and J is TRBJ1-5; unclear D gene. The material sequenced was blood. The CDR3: CASSIRETYSNQPQHF. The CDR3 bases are TGTGCCAGTAGTATTAGGGAGACCTATAGCAATCAGCCCCAGCATTTT.